Following are 12 T cell receptor beta chains from one sample sequenced in a study of vaccination and CD4 T cells after COVID-19. No cognate antigen is known for these TCRs. Treatment meaning: approximately 9-day PBMC culture with coronavirus spike peptide pools or control peptides (ViraFEST assay). The Oncomine TCR Beta short-read assay sequenced DNA from cultured CD4+ T cells. TCRdb called the PCR reads again in MiXCR, with one record for every CDR3 protein. Found here are about 7,800 distinct CDR3 sequences, 50% to 75% of them singletons; the top ten hold 32%. The material sequenced was CD4+ T cells from blood, cultured in vitro. All receptors come from a human donor who had recovered from COVID-19.

The CDR3 DNA reads as TGCGCCAGCAGCTCCGGGGGCCGGGAGACCCAGTACTTC. Protein sequence: CASSSGGRETQYF. The chain has TRBV5-1 and TRBJ2-5; D possibly matches TRBD1 or TRBD2 (6 bases each). Trimming pared 3 bases from V and 5 bases from J, leaving 11 bases between. Looked up from germline, CDR1 is SGHRS and CDR2 is YFSETQ. The CDR3 totals 13 residues.

This chain uses TRBV12-3 or TRBV12-4 with TRBJ1-1, with a possible D match to TRBD1 (6 bases). The CDR3 is 18 amino acids. V shed 3 bases and J shed 4 bases, with 24 bases lying between them. CDR3 region: CASSFPQGVAKRVTEAFF. Written as DNA, the CDR3 is TGTGCCAGCAGTTTTCCACAGGGCGTCGCGAAGAGGGTCACTGAAGCTTTCTTT.

Only a few counts were recorded for this clonotype. The rearrangement links TRBV20-1 to TRBJ2-1, with D possibly being TRBD1 (6 bases). Trimming pared 0 bases from V and 5 bases from J, leaving 8 bases between. This CDR3 spans 13 amino acids. CDR1 is DFQATT, CDR2 SNEGSKA, per germline (reference sequence). The CDR3 nucleotides are TGCAGTGCTAGAGATGGACAGCACAATGAGCAGTTCTTC. Translation: CSARDGQHNEQFF.

This clonotype was found once. The V gene is TRBV12-3 or TRBV12-4, the J gene TRBJ1-6; a weak D match, TRBD1 (6 bases). The CDR3 sequence is 14 residues long. Trimming shortened V by 5 bases and J by 7 bases, and 12 bases separated the two germline ends. CDR3 nucleotide sequence: TGTGCCAGCAGTAGCAGGGGAATCAATTCACCCCTCCACTTT. It yields the protein CASSSRGINSPLHF.

This sequence joins TRBV2 and TRBJ1-2; D remains ambiguous. Germline CDR1 is SNHLY and CDR2 is FYNNEI. The CDR3 extends over 16 amino acids. V shed 3 bases and J shed 0 bases, with 14 bases lying between them. The CDR3 nucleotides read TGTGCCAGCAGTGACTTACAACAAATAGCTAACTATGGCTACACCTTC. Translation gives CASSDLQQIANYGYTF.

This sequence joins TRBV19 and TRBJ2-7; TRBD1 aligns across 8 bases. CDR3 length: 14 residues. V gave up 4 bases and J gave up 7 bases; unmatched junction bases: 9. The germline CDR1 and CDR2 sequences are LNHDA and SQIVND (reference sequence). CDR3 bases: TGTGCCAGTAGTAAAGGGACAGGCTCTGAAGAGCAGTACTTC. Its protein product is CASSKGTGSEEQYF.

This chain links TRBV19 with TRBJ1-5; 9 positions agree with TRBD1. This CDR3 region has 15 residues. Germline assignment: CDR1 LNHDA and CDR2 SQIVND (reference sequence). With V trimmed by 3 bases and J by 0 bases, 0 bases remained unmatched. The CDR3 region is CASSMGQGSNQPQHF. CDR3 nucleotide sequence: TGTGCCAGTAGTATGGGACAGGGTAGCAATCAGCCCCAGCATTTT.

J is TRBJ1-1 and V is TRBV19, with a weak D call TRBD1 (5 bases). The CDR3 totals 14 residues. V was shortened by 1 base and J by 6 bases, with 12 bases between the two germline ends. From germline, CDR1 is LNHDA and CDR2 SQIVND (reference sequence). In DNA form, the CDR3 reads TGTGCCAGTAGTATAGTTTCCGCGGGACCTGAAGCTTTCTTT. It is translated as CASSIVSAGPEAFF. Combining the CDR3 with reference TRBV19 and TRBJ1-1 gives the whole variable domain DGGITQSPKYLFRKEGQNVTLSCEQNLNHDAMYWYRQDPGQGLRLIYYSQIVNDFQKGDIAEGYSVSREKKESFPLTVTSAQKNPTAFYLCASSIVSAGPEAFFGQGTRLTVV.

The chain combines TRBV7-2 with TRBJ2-5; maybe TRBD2 (7 bases). V shed 2 bases and J shed 5 bases, with 15 bases lying between them. CDR3 length: 15 residues. Germline V CDR1 and CDR2: SGHTA, FQGNSA. The DNA of the CDR3 is TGTGCCAGCAGCTTAACTTCGGGGGGCCGGGAGACCCAGTACTTC. It translates to CASSLTSGGRETQYF.

This chain links TRBV18 with TRBJ2-7; a possible D gene is TRBD2 (5 bases). Germline-derived CDR1 and CDR2 are KGHSH and LQKENI. The CDR3 runs 13 residues. Trimming took 7 bases from V and 5 from J, leaving 15 bases between them. CDR3 loop: CASLQTYGNEQYF. CDR3 bases: TGTGCCAGCTTACAGACGTACGGGAACGAGCAGTACTTC.

The rearrangement joins TRBV10-1 to TRBJ2-3, with D perhaps TRBD2 (6 bases). Trimming pared 0 bases from V and 4 bases from J, leaving 11 bases between. Germline V CDR1 and CDR2: WNHNN, SYGVQD (reference sequence). This CDR3 has 15 residues. CDR3 protein: CASSESAGPADTQYF. The CDR3 DNA is TGCGCCAGCAGTGAGTCGGCGGGGCCAGCAGATACGCAGTATTTT.

In its sample, this clonotype was seen a few times. The gene calls are TRBV10-3 and TRBJ2-1; 11 bases line up with TRBD2. Germline values: CDR1 ENHRY, CDR2 SYGVKD. This CDR3 region has 12 residues. V was pared by 10 bases and J by 7 bases, with 3 bases of the junction left unmatched. In DNA, the CDR3 is TGTGCCAGCGGGACTAGCGGTAATGAGCAGTTCTTC. Its protein product is CASGTSGNEQFF.